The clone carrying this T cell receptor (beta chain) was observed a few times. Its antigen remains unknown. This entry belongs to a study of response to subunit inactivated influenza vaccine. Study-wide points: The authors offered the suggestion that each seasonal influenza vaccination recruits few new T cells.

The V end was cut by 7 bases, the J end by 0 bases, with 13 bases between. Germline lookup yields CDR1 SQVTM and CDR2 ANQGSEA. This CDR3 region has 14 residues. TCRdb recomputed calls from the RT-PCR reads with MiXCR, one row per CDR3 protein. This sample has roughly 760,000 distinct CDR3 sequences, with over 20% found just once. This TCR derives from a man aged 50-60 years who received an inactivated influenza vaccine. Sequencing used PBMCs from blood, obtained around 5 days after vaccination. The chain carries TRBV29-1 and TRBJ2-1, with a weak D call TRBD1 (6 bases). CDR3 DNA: TGCAGCGCCGTAAAAGGGGGCTCCTACAATGAGCAGTTCTTC. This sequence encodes CSAVKGGSYNEQFF.